This T cell receptor beta chain was captured in a study of sequential checkpoint blockade in melanoma. Study in general: First-line arms were nivolumab then ipilimumab, or the reverse, randomized 1:1. After both sequences, patients received maintenance nivolumab.

The CDR3 covers 17 residues. Germline V lookup: CDR1 SGDLS, CDR2 YYNGEE. With V trimmed by 0 bases and J by 0 bases, 7 bases remained unmatched. Sequencing used immunoSEQ multiplex PCR; TCRdb keeps in-frame clones, though not all of them. There are 7,500 to 8,500 clones in the sample; around 60% occur only once, and 50% lies in the top ten. Treatment given: randomized to nivolumab then ipilimumab (arm A) or the reverse (arm B). None of the patients previously received DNA-damaging chemotherapy. Live CD3+CD8+ CD19− CD56− cells were sorted from PBMCs. V gene TRBV9 combines with J gene TRBJ1-2; TRBD1 matches 8 bases. Here the sequenced sample was CD8+ T cells sorted from blood (inferred from file names), taken from a patient given nivolumab and ipilimumab in sequence. The clonotype was recovered from a human patient with melanoma. Some clones in this sample may be carry-over from other donors' samples. CDR3 protein: CASSVGTGQVPNYGYTF. The CDR3 DNA sequence: TGTGCCAGCAGCGTAGGTACGGGACAGGTCCCTAACTATGGCTACACCTTC.